This TCR beta chain was retrieved from a study of blood T cell repertoires in COVID-19. Study details: Material from acute and convalescent COVID-19 was sourced from the United States, Italy and Spain. The analysed material was cDNA or gDNA that came from T cells, B-cell-depleted T cells, or PBMCs.

Original processing methods: Nucleated cell counts were estimated from reference gene primer amplification. Libraries were prepared by immunoSEQ multiplex PCR; TCRdb keeps only in-frame clonotypes and omits some of them. V, J and clone size reflect that table, while D and trimming were determined from the DNA. The sample lists over 250,000 clones; around 90% were seen once. There are 16 residues in the CDR3. Trimming pared 4 bases from V and 7 bases from J, leaving 19 bases between. CDR1 is MGHRA and CDR2 is YSYEKL in the germline V gene. V usage is TRBV4-1 and J usage is TRBJ1-4; D unresolved. Sequencing input: peripheral blood. The clonotype originates from a man aged 45-60 years with acute or convalescent COVID-19. The CDR3 region has the DNA TGCGCCAGCAGCCCTCCCCCGACGGGAAGTGTTGAAAAACTGTTTTTT. As protein: CASSPPPTGSVEKLFF.